These T cell receptor beta chains were read from a single sample in a study of blood T cell repertoires in COVID-19. Libraries were prepared by immunoSEQ multiplex PCR; TCRdb keeps only in-frame clonotypes and omits some of them. Of 35,000 to 50,000 clones listed, approximately 93% are singletons. The sample taken for sequencing was peripheral blood. The source is a man aged 50-59 years with active COVID-19. The conserved cysteine and the conserved F or W are not part of the CDR3 here. Fields, in order: J gene, V gene, CDR3 protein.

j_gene: TRBJ2-1; v_gene: TRBV6-5; CDR3aa: ASSYQGSNNEQF
j_gene: TRBJ1-5; v_gene: TRBV7-2; CDR3aa: ASSPQNDQPQH
j_gene: TRBJ1-5; v_gene: TRBV11-2; CDR3aa: ASSFGTGEFQPQH
j_gene: TRBJ2-7; v_gene: TRBV7-2; CDR3aa: ASSLSFTGSEQY
j_gene: TRBJ1-2; v_gene: TRBV10-2; CDR3aa: ASHPGTFYGYT
j_gene: TRBJ2-3; v_gene: TRBV5-1; CDR3aa: ASSLVKVAGGTDTQY
j_gene: TRBJ2-3; v_gene: TRBV4-1; CDR3aa: ASSQPGGATDTQY
j_gene: TRBJ1-3; v_gene: TRBV5-1; CDR3aa: ASSLGTAGGGNTIY
j_gene: TRBJ2-7; v_gene: TRBV11-2; CDR3aa: ASSQGQGRSREQY
j_gene: TRBJ2-5; v_gene: TRBV10-3; CDR3aa: AIRGTDEGSQY
j_gene: TRBJ2-1; v_gene: TRBV7-2; CDR3aa: ASSSGLPYNEQF
j_gene: TRBJ2-7; v_gene: TRBV19; CDR3aa: ATRGGSSSEQY
j_gene: TRBJ2-5; v_gene: TRBV30; CDR3aa: AWSRDTEETQY
j_gene: TRBJ1-2; v_gene: TRBV5-5; CDR3aa: ASSLAGGFYGYT
j_gene: TRBJ2-1; v_gene: TRBV7-3; CDR3aa: ASSTRTRDEQF
j_gene: TRBJ2-1; v_gene: TRBV7-8; CDR3aa: ASSLSGWNEQF
j_gene: TRBJ1-1; v_gene: TRBV6-5; CDR3aa: ASRGVPEAF
j_gene: TRBJ1-2; v_gene: TRBV10-3; CDR3aa: AISDPGDNGYT
j_gene: TRBJ2-2; v_gene: TRBV2; CDR3aa: ASKERGSTGELF
j_gene: TRBJ2-3; v_gene: TRBV7-9; CDR3aa: AISAGSTDTQY
j_gene: TRBJ1-1; v_gene: TRBV7-8; CDR3aa: ASSLEQNTEAF
j_gene: TRBJ1-2; v_gene: TRBV7-9; CDR3aa: ASSPIGQGAGYT
j_gene: TRBJ2-7; v_gene: TRBV18; CDR3aa: ASSPGTGNEQY
j_gene: TRBJ1-5; v_gene: TRBV7-2; CDR3aa: ASSELGSQPQH
j_gene: TRBJ2-7; v_gene: TRBV5-4; CDR3aa: ASSPTGVSYEQY
j_gene: TRBJ2-5; v_gene: TRBV3-1/TRBV3-2; CDR3aa: ASSLRSEETQY
j_gene: TRBJ2-2; v_gene: TRBV27; CDR3aa: ASRLGRNTGELF
j_gene: TRBJ2-7; v_gene: TRBV2; CDR3aa: ASSVDRGYYEQY
j_gene: TRBJ1-2; v_gene: TRBV7-2; CDR3aa: ASSLSSGGASLNGYT
j_gene: TRBJ2-3; v_gene: TRBV28; CDR3aa: ASSLVSGGIDTQY
j_gene: TRBJ2-1; v_gene: TRBV5-1; CDR3aa: ASSLGWGVHNEQF
j_gene: TRBJ1-1; v_gene: TRBV4-3; CDR3aa: ASSQDVKGDTEAF
j_gene: TRBJ2-7; v_gene: TRBV5-4; CDR3aa: ASSLGRGQGYEQY
j_gene: TRBJ2-1; v_gene: TRBV29-1; CDR3aa: SVVKRLDEQF
j_gene: TRBJ2-7; v_gene: TRBV3-1/TRBV3-2; CDR3aa: ASSRTGTNYEQY
j_gene: TRBJ2-6; v_gene: TRBV19; CDR3aa: ASSQQAYSGANVLT
j_gene: TRBJ1-4; v_gene: TRBV28; CDR3aa: ASSLRARPEKLF
j_gene: TRBJ1-2; v_gene: TRBV6-5; CDR3aa: ASSWTGQGYGYT
j_gene: TRBJ2-5; v_gene: TRBV9; CDR3aa: ASSVDGRGQETQY
j_gene: TRBJ1-5; v_gene: TRBV5-5; CDR3aa: ASSWDRAQPQH
j_gene: TRBJ1-4; v_gene: TRBV5-6; CDR3aa: ASRSRAGSEKLF
j_gene: TRBJ1-6; v_gene: TRBV4-3; CDR3aa: ASSQVGGQGARPLH
j_gene: TRBJ2-3; v_gene: TRBV18; CDR3aa: ASSLGGSSTDTQY
j_gene: TRBJ1-5; v_gene: TRBV19; CDR3aa: ASSTGLREPQH
j_gene: TRBJ2-7; v_gene: TRBV11-3; CDR3aa: ASSLSDSYEQY
j_gene: TRBJ1-1; v_gene: TRBV7-9; CDR3aa: ASSWTGTPATEAF
j_gene: TRBJ2-1; v_gene: TRBV9; CDR3aa: ASSASPAGDSYNEQF
j_gene: TRBJ1-1; v_gene: TRBV18; CDR3aa: ASSPRQDTEAF
j_gene: TRBJ2-2; v_gene: TRBV19; CDR3aa: APSQETTGELF
j_gene: TRBJ2-7; v_gene: TRBV3-1/TRBV3-2; CDR3aa: ASSQVGGGYYEQY
j_gene: TRBJ2-5; v_gene: TRBV3-1/TRBV3-2; CDR3aa: ASSRYRGFQETQY
j_gene: TRBJ2-3; v_gene: TRBV5-1; CDR3aa: ASRKSGPTDTQY